This T cell receptor (beta chain) was obtained from a study of blood T cell repertoires in COVID-19 (TCRdb year 2020). Turning to the overall study: Samples from collaborators originated in the United States, Italy and Spain and spanned both the acute and convalescent phases of COVID-19. The material from the prospective study consisted of cDNA or gDNA derived from T cells, B-cell-depleted T cells, or PBMCs. Subjects who had been exposed to COVID-19, were actively infected with it, or had recovered from it provided the deeply sampled blood TCRbeta repertoires that made up the dataset. A freely available public database, intended as a resource for researchers studying the immune response to SARS-CoV-2, is where the repertoires were released. The samples were drawn from two sources: the first 160 participants of the ongoing ImmuneRACE study, and 1,000 to 1,500 subjects contributed by 6 global collaborators. A de-identified subject ID, COVID-19 status, age in years and sex were almost always included in the sample metadata. Where available, HLA class I and class II types were taken from metadata supplied by the sample provider and were not determined by assay-based typing.

Cut back by 2 bases and 4 bases, the V and J ends lie 27 bases apart. The CDR3 measures 19 amino acids from cysteine to phenylalanine. The DNA shown is the 57-base CDR3, in frame from base 1. CDR1 and CDR2, looked up from the germline V gene (reference sequence), are SEHNR and FQNEAQ. Here is what the overall study found, with its caveats: The quantity of clinical and demographic metadata differed by source and by participant and was supplied without curation.

With regard to this clone: What antigen it recognizes has not been identified. Base qualities are not at hand, and no much larger clone is one base apart.

Each collaborating institution followed its own protocols to collect whole blood in K2EDTA tubes. Collaborator samples were shipped for TCRbeta analysis as frozen whole blood, isolated PBMCs, or DNA extracted from either sample type. TCRbeta CDR3 regions were amplified from genomic DNA using the immunoSEQ Assay, a bias-controlled multiplex PCR. The original pipeline was this. Within the assay, amplification of reference gene primers was used to estimate how many nucleated cells each sample contained. Sequence reads were collapsed and filtered to measure the absolute abundance of every unique TCRbeta CDR3 rearrangement. For each sample, productive Simpson clonality was calculated by taking the square root of Simpson's diversity index across productive rearrangements. The clones in this table, taken by TCRdb from immuneACCESS, are in-frame only. Not every clone is retained; where verified, under half of the shortfall comes from an unresolved V gene, and the cause of the rest is unknown. The V and J calls and clone size come from that table; D and trimming were worked out from the DNA. The sample table shows about 59,000 clones, and less than 85% are seen once. Less than 10% of the sample is taken by the ten largest.

The sample was peripheral blood. This receptor chain uses TRBV7-9 and TRBJ2-7, and perhaps TRBD2 as D gene, on 7 matching bases. The clonotype comes from a human donor in a cohort sampled during active COVID-19. CDR3 protein: CASSLPSQVSGGLRYEQYF. The nucleotides read TGTGCCAGCAGCTTACCGAGTCAGGTCTCCGGGGGGCTCAGGTACGAGCAGTACTTC.